This TCR beta chain was sequenced in a study of CD8 T cells in ankylosing spondylitis. As to this clonotype: One junction end disagrees with the germline gene, perhaps due to a read error.

TCRdb re-analysed the 5' RACE reads in MiXCR, keeping a single row per CDR3 protein. The sample lists about 160,000 distinct CDR3 sequences; around a tenth were seen once. This CDR3 region has 14 residues. CDR1 and CDR2 (germline): SEHNR, FQNEAQ (reference sequence). Sequenced sample: blood, either unsorted or a sorted T cell fraction (not recorded which). This rearrangement joins TRBV7-9 to TRBJ2-5; D is unclear. The receptor was isolated from a female donor with ankylosing spondylitis or in good health (not recorded which). The CDR3 DNA follows: TGTGCCAGCAGCTTACCCAGGCACCAAGGGACCCAGTACTTC. Protein sequence: CASSLPRHQGTQYF. Looking up the rest from reference TRBV7-9 and TRBJ2-5 gives the full variable domain: DTGVSQNPRHKITKRGQNVTFRCDPISEHNRLYWYRQTLGQGPEFLTYFQNEAQLEKSRLLSDRFSAERPKGSFSTLEIQRTEQGDSAMYLCASSLPRHQGTQYFGPGTRLLVL.